The 2 T cell receptor beta chains below were found in one sample sequenced in a study of T cell responses to AZD1222 COVID-19 vaccine. Using immunoSEQ multiplex PCR, the repertoire was profiled, and TCRdb retains in-frame clones only, with some absent. The profile shows roughly 140,000 clones, 90% to 95% of them singletons. This material consisted of peripheral blood, taken on day 0 of AZD1222 vaccination. The receptor set was obtained from an adult in good health.

The gene calls are TRBV19 and TRBJ1-5; D gene ambiguous. V lost 4 bases and J 2 bases, leaving 9 bases between the germline ends. This CDR3 has 14 residues. The germline gives CDR1 LNHDA, CDR2 SQIVND (reference sequence). This CDR3 reads CASSTQAGNQPQHF. The CDR3, as DNA: TGTGCCAGTAGTACTCAGGCGGGCAATCAGCCCCAGCATTTT.

V gene TRBV25-1 combines with J gene TRBJ1-2; possible D gene TRBD1, 6 bases. CDR3 length: 13 amino acids. Germline assignment: CDR1 MGHDK and CDR2 SYGVNS. V lost 3 bases, J lost 5 bases, and 10 bases lay in between. The CDR3 DNA is TGTGCCAGCAGTGAGGGGGGCCCTTATGGCTACACCTTC. Amino acid sequence: CASSEGGPYGYTF.